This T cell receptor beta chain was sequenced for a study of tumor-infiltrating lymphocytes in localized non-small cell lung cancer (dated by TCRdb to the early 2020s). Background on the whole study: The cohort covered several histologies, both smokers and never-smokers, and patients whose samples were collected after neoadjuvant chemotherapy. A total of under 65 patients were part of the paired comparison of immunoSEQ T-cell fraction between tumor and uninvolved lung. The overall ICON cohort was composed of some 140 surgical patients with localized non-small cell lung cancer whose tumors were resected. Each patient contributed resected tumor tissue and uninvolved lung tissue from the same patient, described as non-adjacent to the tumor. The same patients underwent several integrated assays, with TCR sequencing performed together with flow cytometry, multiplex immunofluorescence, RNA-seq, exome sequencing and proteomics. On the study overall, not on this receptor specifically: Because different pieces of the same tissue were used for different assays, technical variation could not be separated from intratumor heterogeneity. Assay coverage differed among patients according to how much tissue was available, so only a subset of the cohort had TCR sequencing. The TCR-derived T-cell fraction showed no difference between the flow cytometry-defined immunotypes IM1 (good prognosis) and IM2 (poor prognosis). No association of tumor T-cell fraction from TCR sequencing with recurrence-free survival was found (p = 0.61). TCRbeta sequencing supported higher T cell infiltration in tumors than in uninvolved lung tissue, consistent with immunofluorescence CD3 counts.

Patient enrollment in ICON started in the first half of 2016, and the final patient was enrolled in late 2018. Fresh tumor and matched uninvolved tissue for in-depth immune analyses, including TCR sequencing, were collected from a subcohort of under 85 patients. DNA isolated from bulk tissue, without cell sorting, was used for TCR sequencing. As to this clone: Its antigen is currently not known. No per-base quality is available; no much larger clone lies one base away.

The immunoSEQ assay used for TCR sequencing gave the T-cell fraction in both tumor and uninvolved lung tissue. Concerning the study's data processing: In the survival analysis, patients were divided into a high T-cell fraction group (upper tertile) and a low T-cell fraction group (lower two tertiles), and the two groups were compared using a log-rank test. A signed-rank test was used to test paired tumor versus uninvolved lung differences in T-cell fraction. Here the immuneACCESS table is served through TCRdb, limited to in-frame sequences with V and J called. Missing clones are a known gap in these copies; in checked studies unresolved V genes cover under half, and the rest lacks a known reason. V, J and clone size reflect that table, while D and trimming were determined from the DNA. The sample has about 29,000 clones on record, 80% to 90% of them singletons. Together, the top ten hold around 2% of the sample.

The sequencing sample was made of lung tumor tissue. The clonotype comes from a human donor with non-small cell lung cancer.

The sequenced DNA is TGTGCCTACCGGACAGGGGGCTTCTCTGGCTACACCTTC. It translates to CAYRTGGFSGYTF. This chain is built from TRBV6-1 and TRBJ1-2, with TRBD1 identical over 11 junction bases. From the germline V gene, CDR1 is MNHNS and CDR2 is SASEGT. Reading from cysteine to phenylalanine, the CDR3 counts 13 amino acids. CDR3 DNA is the only sequence kept; it has 39 bases, read in frame from the first base. V has 11 bases trimmed and J has 7 bases trimmed; junction bases matching no gene number 9.